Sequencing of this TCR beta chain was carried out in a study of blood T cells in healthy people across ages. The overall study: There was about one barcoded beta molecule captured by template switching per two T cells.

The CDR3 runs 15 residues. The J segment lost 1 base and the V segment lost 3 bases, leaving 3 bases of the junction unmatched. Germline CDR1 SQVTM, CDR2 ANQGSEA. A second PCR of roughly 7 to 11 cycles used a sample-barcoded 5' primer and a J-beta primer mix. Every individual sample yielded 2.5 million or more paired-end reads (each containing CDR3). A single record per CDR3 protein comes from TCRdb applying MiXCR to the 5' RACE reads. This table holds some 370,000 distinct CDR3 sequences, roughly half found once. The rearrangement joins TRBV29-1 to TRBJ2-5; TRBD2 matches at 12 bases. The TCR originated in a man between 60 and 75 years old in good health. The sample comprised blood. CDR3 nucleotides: TGCAGCGTTGACGGACTAGCGGGGCTCCAAGAGACCCAGTACTTC. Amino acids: CSVDGLAGLQETQYF. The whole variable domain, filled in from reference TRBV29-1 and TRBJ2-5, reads SAVISQKPSRDICQRGTSLTIQCQVDSQVTMMFWYRQQPGQSLTLIATANQGSEATYESGFVIDKFPISRPNLTFSTLTVSNMSPEDSSIYLCSVDGLAGLQETQYFGPGTRLLVL.